The clone carrying this TCR beta chain has just a few counts. These data come from a study of blood T cells in healthy people across ages. Ranging in age from roughly 6 to 95, the donors were healthy Caucasian individuals from Russia. Using a J-beta primer mix together with a sample-barcoded 5' primer, a second PCR was run for roughly 7 to 12 cycles. TCRdb processed the 5' RACE reads anew with MiXCR; each CDR3 protein has one entry. The sample has roughly 1,800,000 distinct CDR3 sequences, about 49% seen once. The sample was blood. The TCR was taken from a middle-aged woman in good health.

The CDR3 coding sequence is TGCGCCAGCAGCTCTAGCGGGGGGCAACAAGAGACCCAGTACTTC. Translated: CASSSSGGQQETQYF. The gene calls are TRBV5-1 and TRBJ2-5, with 11 bases matching TRBD2. The CDR3 runs to 15 residues. Trimming cost V 3 bases and J 2 bases; bases outside gene matches: 3. CDR1 is SGHRS and CDR2 is YFSETQ in the germline V gene.